This T cell receptor (beta chain) appears in the sequencing data of a study of cytomegalovirus exposure and HLA in healthy donors. The study's findings and limits: A later analysis appeared to link common viral pathogens to several of the most significant clusters.

The PCR used 60 Vbeta and 13 Jbeta primers. Clones were read by immunoSEQ multiplex PCR, and TCRdb kept only the in-frame ones, dropping some. Of 200,000 to 250,000 clones in the sample, 77% are singletons; the top ten hold about 2.5%. Comment on this clone: Its target is unknown.

The germline CDR1 and CDR2 sequences are LNHNV and YYDKDF (reference sequence). The CDR3 spans 14 residues. V was clipped by 5 bases and J by 8 bases; unmatched bases: 9. This sequence was found in a woman aged 55-69 years in good health and CMV-seropositive. The specimen was PBMCs. The J gene is TRBJ1-2, the V gene TRBV15; TRBD1 aligns across 9 bases. CDR3 sequence (DNA): TGTGCCACCAGCGGAACAGGGGGCGCGTGGGGCTACACCTTC. Translating it yields CATSGTGGAWGYTF.